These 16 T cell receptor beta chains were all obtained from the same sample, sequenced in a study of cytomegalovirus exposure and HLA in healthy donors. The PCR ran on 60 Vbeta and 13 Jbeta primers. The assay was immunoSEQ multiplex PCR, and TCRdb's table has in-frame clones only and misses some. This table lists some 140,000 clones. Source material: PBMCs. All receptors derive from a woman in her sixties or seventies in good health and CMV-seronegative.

The CDR3 spells CASSKVGRTGGLDGNQPQHF. CDR3 coding DNA: TGTGCCAGCAGCAAAGTTGGGAGGACAGGGGGGTTGGATGGCAATCAGCCCCAGCATTTT. The chain employs TRBV21-1 and TRBJ1-5; TRBD1, as called in the table, went unchecked against the DNA. TRBV21-1 is annotated as a pseudogene. This CDR3 spans 20 amino acids.

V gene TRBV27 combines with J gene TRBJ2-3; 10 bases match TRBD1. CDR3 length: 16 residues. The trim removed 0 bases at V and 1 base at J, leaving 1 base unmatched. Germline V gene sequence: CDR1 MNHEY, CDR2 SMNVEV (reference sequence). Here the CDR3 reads CASSLSTGGGTDTQYF. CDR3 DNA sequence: TGTGCCAGCAGTTTATCGACAGGGGGCGGCACAGATACGCAGTATTTT.

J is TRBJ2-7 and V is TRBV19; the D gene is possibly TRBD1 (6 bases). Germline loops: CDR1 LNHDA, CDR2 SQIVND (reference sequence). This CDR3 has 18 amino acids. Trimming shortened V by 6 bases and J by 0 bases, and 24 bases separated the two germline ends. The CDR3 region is CASSLTGQIYWSSYEQYF. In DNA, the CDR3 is TGTGCCAGTAGCCTCACCGGACAGATCTACTGGTCCTCCTACGAGCAGTACTTC.

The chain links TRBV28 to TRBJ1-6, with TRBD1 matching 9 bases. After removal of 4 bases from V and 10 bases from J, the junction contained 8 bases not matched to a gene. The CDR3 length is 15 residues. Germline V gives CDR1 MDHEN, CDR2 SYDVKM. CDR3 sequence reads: CASSWPGQGGSPLHF. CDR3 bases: TGTGCCAGCAGTTGGCCGGGACAGGGCGGGTCACCCCTCCACTTT.

This CDR3 is CASSPLGSNYGYTF. The CDR3 DNA sequence: TGCGCCAGCAGCCCCCTGGGCAGCAACTATGGCTACACCTTC. The rearrangement joins TRBV4-1 to TRBJ1-2; D gene ambiguous. The V and J ends lost 4 bases and 2 bases respectively, with 11 bases between them. The V gene's germline CDR1 is MGHRA and CDR2 YSYEKL. This CDR3 is built from 14 residues.

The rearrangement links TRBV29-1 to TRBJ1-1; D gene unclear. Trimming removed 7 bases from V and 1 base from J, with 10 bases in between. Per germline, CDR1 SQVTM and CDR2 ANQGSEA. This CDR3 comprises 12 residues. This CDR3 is CSGGNRNTEAFF. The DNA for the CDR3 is TGCAGCGGCGGGAACAGGAACACTGAAGCTTTCTTT.

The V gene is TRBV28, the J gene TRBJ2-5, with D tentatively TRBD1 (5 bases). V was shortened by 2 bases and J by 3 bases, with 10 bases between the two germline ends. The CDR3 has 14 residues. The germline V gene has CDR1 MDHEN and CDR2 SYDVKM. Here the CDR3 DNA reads TGTGCCAGCAGTTTAGGGGCCCTTAAAGAGACCCAGTACTTC. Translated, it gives CASSLGALKETQYF.

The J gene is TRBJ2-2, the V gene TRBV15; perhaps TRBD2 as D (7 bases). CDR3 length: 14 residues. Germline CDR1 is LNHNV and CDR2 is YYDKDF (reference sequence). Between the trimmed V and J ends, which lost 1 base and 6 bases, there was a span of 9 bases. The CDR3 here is CATSRVGGPGELFF. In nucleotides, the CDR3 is TGTGCCACCAGCAGAGTCGGGGGGCCCGGGGAGCTGTTTTTT. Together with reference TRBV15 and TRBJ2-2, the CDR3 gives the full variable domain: DAMVIQNPRYQVTQFGKPVTLSCSQTLNHNVMYWYQQKSSQAPKLLFHYYDKDFNNEADTPDNFQSRRPNTSFCFLDIRSPGLGDTAMYLCATSRVGGPGELFFGEGSRLTVL.

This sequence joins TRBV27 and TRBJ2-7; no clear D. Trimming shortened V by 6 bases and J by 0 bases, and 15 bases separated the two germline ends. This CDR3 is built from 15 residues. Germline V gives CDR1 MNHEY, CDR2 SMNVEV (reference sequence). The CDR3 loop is CASRLKTTSSYEQYF. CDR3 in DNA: TGTGCCAGCAGGTTAAAAACAACAAGCTCCTACGAGCAGTACTTC.

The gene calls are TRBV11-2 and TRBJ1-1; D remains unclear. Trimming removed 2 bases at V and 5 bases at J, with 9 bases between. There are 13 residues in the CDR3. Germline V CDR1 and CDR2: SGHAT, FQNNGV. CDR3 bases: TGTGCCAGCAGCTTACGCCCCCGGACTGAAGCTTTCTTT. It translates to CASSLRPRTEAFF.

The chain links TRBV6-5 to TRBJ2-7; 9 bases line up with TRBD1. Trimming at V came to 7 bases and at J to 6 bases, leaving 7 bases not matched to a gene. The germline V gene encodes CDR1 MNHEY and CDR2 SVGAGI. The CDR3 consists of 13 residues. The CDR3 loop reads CASKLGTGIEQYF. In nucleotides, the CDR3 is TGTGCCAGCAAACTCGGGACAGGGATCGAGCAGTACTTC.

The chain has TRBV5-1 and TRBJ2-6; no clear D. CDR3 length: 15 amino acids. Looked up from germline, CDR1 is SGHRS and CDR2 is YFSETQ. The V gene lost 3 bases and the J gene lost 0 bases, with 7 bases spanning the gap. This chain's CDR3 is CASSSTASGANVLTF. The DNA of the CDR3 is TGCGCCAGCAGCTCGACTGCCTCTGGGGCCAACGTCCTGACTTTC.

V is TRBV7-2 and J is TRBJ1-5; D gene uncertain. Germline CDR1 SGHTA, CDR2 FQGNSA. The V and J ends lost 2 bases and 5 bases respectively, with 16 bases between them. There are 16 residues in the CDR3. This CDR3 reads CASSLTFGEFYQPQHF. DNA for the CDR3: TGTGCCAGCAGCTTAACATTCGGGGAATTTTATCAGCCCCAGCATTTT.

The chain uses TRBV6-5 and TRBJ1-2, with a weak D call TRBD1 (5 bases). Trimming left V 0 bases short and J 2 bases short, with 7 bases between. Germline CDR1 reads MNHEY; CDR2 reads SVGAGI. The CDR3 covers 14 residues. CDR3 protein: CASSYSAGNYGYTF. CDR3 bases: TGTGCCAGCAGTTACTCGGCAGGGAACTATGGCTACACCTTC.

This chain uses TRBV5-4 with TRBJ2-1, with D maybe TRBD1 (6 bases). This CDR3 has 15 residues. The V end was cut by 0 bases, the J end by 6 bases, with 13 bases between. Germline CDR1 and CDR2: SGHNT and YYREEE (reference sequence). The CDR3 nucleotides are TGTGCCAGCAGCTTGGGCAGGGGTTCTTTCAATGAGCAGTTCTTC. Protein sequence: CASSLGRGSFNEQFF.

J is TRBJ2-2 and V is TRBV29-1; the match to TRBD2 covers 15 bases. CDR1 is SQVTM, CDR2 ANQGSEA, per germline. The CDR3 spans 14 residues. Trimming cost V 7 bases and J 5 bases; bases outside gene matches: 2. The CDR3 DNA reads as TGCAGCGCTGGGACTAGCGGGAGGACCGGGGAGCTGTTTTTT. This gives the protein CSAGTSGRTGELFF.